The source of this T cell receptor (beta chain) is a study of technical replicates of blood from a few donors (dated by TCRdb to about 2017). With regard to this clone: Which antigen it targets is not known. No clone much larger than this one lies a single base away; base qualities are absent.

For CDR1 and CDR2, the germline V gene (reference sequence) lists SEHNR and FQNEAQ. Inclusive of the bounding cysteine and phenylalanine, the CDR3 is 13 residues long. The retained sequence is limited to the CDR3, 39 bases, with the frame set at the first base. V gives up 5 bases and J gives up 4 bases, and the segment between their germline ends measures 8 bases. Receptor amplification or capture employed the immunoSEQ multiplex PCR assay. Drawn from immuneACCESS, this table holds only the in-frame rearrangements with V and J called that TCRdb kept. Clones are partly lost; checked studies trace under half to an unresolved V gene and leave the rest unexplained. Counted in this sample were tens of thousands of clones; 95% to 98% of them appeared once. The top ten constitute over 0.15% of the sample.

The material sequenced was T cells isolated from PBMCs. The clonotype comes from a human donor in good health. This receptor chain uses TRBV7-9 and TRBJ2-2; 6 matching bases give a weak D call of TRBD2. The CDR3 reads CASSISGTGELFF. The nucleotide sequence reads TGTGCCAGCAGCATTAGCGGCACCGGGGAGCTGTTTTTT.